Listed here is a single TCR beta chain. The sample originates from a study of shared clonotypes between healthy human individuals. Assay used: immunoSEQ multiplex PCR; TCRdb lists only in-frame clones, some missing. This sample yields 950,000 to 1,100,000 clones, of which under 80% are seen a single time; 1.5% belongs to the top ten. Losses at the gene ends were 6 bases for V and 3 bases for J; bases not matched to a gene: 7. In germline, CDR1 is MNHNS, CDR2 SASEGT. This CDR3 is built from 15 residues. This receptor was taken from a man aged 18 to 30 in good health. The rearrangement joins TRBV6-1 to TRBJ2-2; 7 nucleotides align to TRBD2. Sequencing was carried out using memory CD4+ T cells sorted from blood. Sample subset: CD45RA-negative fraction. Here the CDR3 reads CASRGGGRDTGELFF. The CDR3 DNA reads TGTGCCAGCAGGGGGGGAGGGAGAGACACCGGGGAGCTGTTTTTT.